This record concerns one T cell receptor beta chain sequence. Its antigen is not known. Measured with immunoSEQ multiplex PCR; TCRdb has only the in-frame clones, and not every one. The sample lists about 2 million clones, approximately 94% occurring once. This specimen belongs to a study of shared clonotypes between healthy human individuals. Points from the study as a whole: Clonotypes shared by all four sorted-subset donors had higher generation probabilities than non-shared clonotypes.

CD45RO-negative CD8 cells positively selected for CCR7 made up the naive population, which excluded terminally differentiated effector memory CD45RA+ cells. V lost 7 bases and J lost 5, with 12 bases in between. Germline V gives CDR1 MNHNS, CDR2 SASEGT. The CDR3 is 12 amino acids. The sequenced material came from naive CD8+ T cells sorted from blood. The TCR originated in a man aged 18 to 29 in good health. The V gene is TRBV6-1, the J gene TRBJ2-7; possibly TRBD2 for D (5 bases). The CDR3 here is CASIGGTHEQYF. The CDR3 coding sequence is TGTGCCAGCATTGGAGGTACCCACGAGCAGTACTTC.